The 5 T cell receptor beta chains below were found in one sample sequenced in a study of T cells of healthy individuals. MiXCR, run by TCRdb on the 5' RACE reads, gives a single entry per CDR3 protein. Here the sample spans about 82,000 distinct CDR3 sequences, about 5.5% being singletons. The receptors shown here come from a female donor in good health.

The genes are TRBV4-3 and TRBJ1-5; D gene ambiguous. The V end lost 0 bases, the J end lost 2 bases, and 8 bases lay between the germline ends. Germline CDR1 reads LGHNA; CDR2 reads YSLEER. The CDR3 consists of 15 residues. Here the CDR3 DNA reads TGCGCCAGCAGCCAAGATCCCGGGGGCAATCAGCCCCAGCATTTT. As protein: CASSQDPGGNQPQHF.

This clonotype was detected many times. The gene calls are TRBV6-2 or TRBV6-3 and TRBJ2-1; D is uncertain. The V gene lost 6 bases and the J gene lost 5 bases, with 8 bases spanning the gap. Per germline, CDR1 MNHEY and CDR2 SVGEGT. CDR3 length: 12 amino acids. CDR3 in amino acids: CASSLLDNEQFF. The CDR3 DNA sequence: TGTGCCAGCAGCCTGTTAGACAATGAGCAGTTCTTC.

This clonotype turned up a few times. The chain combines TRBV7-9 with TRBJ2-2; 13 bases map to TRBD2. The CDR3 sequence is 16 residues long. Trimming cost V 5 bases and J 5 bases; bases outside gene matches: 5. From germline, CDR1 is SEHNR and CDR2 FQNEAQ (reference sequence). As DNA, the CDR3 is TGTGCCAGCAGCCACCGACTAGCGGGAGGTACCGGGGAGCTGTTTTTT. Encoded protein: CASSHRLAGGTGELFF.

This clonotype was counted many times. The rearrangement joins TRBV11-3 to TRBJ1-5; the D gene is possibly TRBD1 (5 bases). V lost 0 bases and J 1 base, leaving 16 bases between the germline ends. Germline V gene data show CDR1 as SGHNT and CDR2 as YENEEA. This CDR3 comprises 18 residues. CDR3 loop: CASSLDSGGRMSNQPQHF. In DNA, the CDR3 is TGTGCCAGCAGCTTAGATTCGGGGGGGAGAATGAGCAATCAGCCCCAGCATTTT.

This clonotype came up many times. The CDR3 is CASSLGRASGKGTDTQYF. The CDR3 nucleotides are TGTGCCAGCAGTTTAGGGCGGGCTAGCGGGAAGGGCACAGATACGCAGTATTTT. The chain couples TRBV28 to TRBJ2-3; 9 bases are shared with TRBD2. Germline V gene data show CDR1 as MDHEN and CDR2 as SYDVKM. The CDR3 covers 18 residues. V was pared by 2 bases and J by 1 base, with 10 bases of the junction left unmatched.